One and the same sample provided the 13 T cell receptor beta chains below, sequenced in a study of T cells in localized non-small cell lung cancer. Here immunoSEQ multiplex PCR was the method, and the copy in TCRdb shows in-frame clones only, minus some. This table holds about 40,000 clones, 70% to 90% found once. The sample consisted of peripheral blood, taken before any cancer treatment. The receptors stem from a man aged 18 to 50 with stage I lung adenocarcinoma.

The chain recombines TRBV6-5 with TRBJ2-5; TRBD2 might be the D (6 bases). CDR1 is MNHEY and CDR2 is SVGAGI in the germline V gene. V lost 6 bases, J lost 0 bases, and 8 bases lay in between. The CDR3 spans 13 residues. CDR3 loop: CASSRDYQETQYF. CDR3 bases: TGTGCCAGCAGCCGGGACTACCAAGAGACCCAGTACTTC.

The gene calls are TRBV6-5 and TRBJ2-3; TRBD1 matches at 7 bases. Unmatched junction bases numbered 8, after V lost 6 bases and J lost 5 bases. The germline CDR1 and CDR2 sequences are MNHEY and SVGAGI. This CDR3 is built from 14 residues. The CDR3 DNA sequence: TGTGCCAGCAGCTTCCTACAGGGGAGAGATACGCAGTATTTT. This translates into CASSFLQGRDTQYF.

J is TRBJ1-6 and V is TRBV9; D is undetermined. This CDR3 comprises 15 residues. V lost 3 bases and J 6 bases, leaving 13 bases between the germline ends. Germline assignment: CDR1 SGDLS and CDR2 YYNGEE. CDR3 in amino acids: CASSASTSGNSPLHF. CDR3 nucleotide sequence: TGTGCCAGCAGCGCTTCTACCTCCGGTAATTCACCCCTCCACTTT.

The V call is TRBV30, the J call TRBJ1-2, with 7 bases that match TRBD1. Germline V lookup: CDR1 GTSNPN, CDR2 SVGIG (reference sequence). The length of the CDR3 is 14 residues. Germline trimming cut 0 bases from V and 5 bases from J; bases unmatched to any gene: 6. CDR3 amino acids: CAWSVLTGVYGYTF. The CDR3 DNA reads TGTGCCTGGAGTGTACTTACAGGGGTATATGGCTACACCTTC.

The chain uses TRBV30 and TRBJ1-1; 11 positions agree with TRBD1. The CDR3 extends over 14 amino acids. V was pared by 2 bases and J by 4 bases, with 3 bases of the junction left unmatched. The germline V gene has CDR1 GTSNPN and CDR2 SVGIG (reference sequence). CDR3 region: CAWSTGTGGTEAFF. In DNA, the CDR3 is TGTGCCTGGAGTACAGGGACAGGGGGCACTGAAGCTTTCTTT.

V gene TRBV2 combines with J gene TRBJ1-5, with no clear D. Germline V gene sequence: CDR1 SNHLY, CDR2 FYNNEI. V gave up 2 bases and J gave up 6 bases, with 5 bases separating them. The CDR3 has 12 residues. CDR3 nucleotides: TGTGCCAGCAGTGAATCTTCTCAGCCCCAGCATTTT. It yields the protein CASSESSQPQHF.

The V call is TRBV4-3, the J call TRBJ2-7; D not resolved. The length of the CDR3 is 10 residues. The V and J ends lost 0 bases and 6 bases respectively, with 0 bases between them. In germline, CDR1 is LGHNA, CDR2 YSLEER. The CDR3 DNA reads TGCGCCAGCAGCCAAGACGAGCAGTACTTC. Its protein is CASSQDEQYF.

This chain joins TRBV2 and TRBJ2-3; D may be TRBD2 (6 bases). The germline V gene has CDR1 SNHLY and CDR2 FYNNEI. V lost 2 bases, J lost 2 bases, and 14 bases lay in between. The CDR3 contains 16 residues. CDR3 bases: TGTGCCAGCAGTGAAATGAGAGGCGGGGACACAGATACGCAGTATTTT. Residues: CASSEMRGGDTDTQYF.

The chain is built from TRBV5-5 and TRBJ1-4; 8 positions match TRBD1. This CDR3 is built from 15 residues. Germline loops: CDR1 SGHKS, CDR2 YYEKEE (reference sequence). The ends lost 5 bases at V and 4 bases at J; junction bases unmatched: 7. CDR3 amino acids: CASSSRTGINEKLFF. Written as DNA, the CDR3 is TGTGCCAGCAGTTCCCGGACAGGGATTAATGAAAAACTGTTTTTT.

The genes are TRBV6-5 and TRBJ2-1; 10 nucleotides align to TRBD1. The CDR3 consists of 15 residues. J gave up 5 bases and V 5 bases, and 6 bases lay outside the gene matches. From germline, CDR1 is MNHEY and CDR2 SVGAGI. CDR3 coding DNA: TGTGCCAGCAGTACCGACAGGGGGCGCGACAATGAGCAGTTCTTC. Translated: CASSTDRGRDNEQFF.

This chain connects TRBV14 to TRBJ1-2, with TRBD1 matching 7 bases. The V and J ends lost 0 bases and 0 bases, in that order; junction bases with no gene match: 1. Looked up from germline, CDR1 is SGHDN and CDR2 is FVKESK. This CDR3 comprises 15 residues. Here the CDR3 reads CASSQETGPNYGYTF. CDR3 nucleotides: TGTGCCAGCAGCCAAGAGACAGGGCCTAACTATGGCTACACCTTC.

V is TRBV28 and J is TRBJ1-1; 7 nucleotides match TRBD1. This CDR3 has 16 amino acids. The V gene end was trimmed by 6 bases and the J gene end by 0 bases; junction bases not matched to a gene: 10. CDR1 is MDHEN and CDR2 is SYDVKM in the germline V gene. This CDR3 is CASSLGQAIMNTEAFF. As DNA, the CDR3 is TGTGCCAGCAGCCTCGGACAGGCCATCATGAACACTGAAGCTTTCTTT. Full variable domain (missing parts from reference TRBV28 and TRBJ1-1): DVKVTQSSRYLVKRTGEKVFLECVQDMDHENMFWYRQDPGLGLRLIYFSYDVKMKEKGDIPEGYSVSREKKERFSLILESASTNQTSMYLCASSLGQAIMNTEAFFGQGTRLTVV.

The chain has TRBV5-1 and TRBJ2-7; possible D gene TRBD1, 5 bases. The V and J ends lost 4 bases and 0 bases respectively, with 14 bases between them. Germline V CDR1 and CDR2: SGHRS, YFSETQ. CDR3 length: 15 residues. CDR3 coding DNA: TGCGCCAGCAGCAGCCTTCAGGGCAGCTCCTACGAGCAGTACTTC. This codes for CASSSLQGSSYEQYF.